In its sample, the clone carrying this TCR beta chain was seen many times. Its antigen is not identified. The read finishes 3 residues shy of the CDR3 end, and the germline J gene is used to complete it. Assay: immunoSEQ multiplex PCR; the TCRdb copy retains only in-frame clones and omits some. The sample is made up of 30,000 to 40,000 clones, none counted only once. Germline loops: CDR1 SGHTA, CDR2 FQGNSA. The CDR3 has 15 amino acids. V trimming: 4 bases; J trimming: 5 bases; junction bases outside the gene matches: 8. The entry originates in a study of T cell clonality in common variable immunodeficiency. The study's findings and limits: In common variable immunodeficiency, TCR beta chains reportedly carried fewer deletions and N-nucleotide insertions. CVID subjects had higher TCRbeta clonality than healthy controls, most marked in about a third. Patient heterogeneity in the CVID cohort limited correlations between repertoire features and clinical complications. Shared TCRbeta clones were fewer between CVID subjects than controls.

Replacement immunoglobulin had been given to every CVID subject for at least one year. V and J are TRBV7-2 and TRBJ2-5, with 9 bases that match TRBD2. The TCR was taken from a human donor with common variable immunodeficiency. Specimen: peripheral blood mononuclear cells. The CDR3 region is CASSSGLAVLETQYF. CDR3 DNA (partial): TGTGCCAGCAGCTCGGGACTAGCAGTATTGGAGACC.